This T cell receptor (beta chain) was retrieved from a study of cytomegalovirus exposure and HLA in healthy donors. Clones were read by immunoSEQ multiplex PCR, and TCRdb kept only the in-frame ones, dropping some. The data hold 60,000 to 80,000 clones, with around four fifths observed a single time. The CDR3 extends over 15 amino acids. Trimming cost V 1 base and J 1 base, with 10 bases left between them. Germline V gene sequence: CDR1 SNHLY, CDR2 FYNNEI. A word on this clone: Its target is unknown.

Study findings and constraints: Most observed TCR sequences were rare, whereas some public TCRs were detected in many donors.

This TCR was sampled from a man aged 30 to 39 in good health and CMV-seronegative. The V call is TRBV2, the J call TRBJ1-1; D is unresolved. The sequencing input was PBMCs. In DNA form, the CDR3 reads TGTGCCAGCAGTGAAGAATCGGCGGAGAACACTGAAGCTTTCTTT. Its protein is CASSEESAENTEAFF.